The T cell receptor beta chain under discussion was sequenced for a study of blood T cell repertoires in COVID-19 (dated by TCRdb to about 2020). In terms of the full investigation: The collaborator samples originated in the United States, Italy and Spain and spanned the acute and convalescent phases of COVID-19. The material from the prospective study consisted of cDNA or gDNA derived from T cells, B-cell-depleted T cells, or PBMCs. The dataset comprised deeply sampled blood TCRbeta repertoires from subjects exposed to, actively infected with, or recovered from COVID-19. The repertoires were released in a freely available public database meant as a resource for research on the immune response to SARS-CoV-2. Samples were obtained from the ongoing ImmuneRACE study (first 160 participants) and from about 1,300 subjects provided by 6 global collaborators. The sample metadata nearly always contained a de-identified subject ID, COVID-19 status, age in years and sex. Where HLA class I and class II types were available, the types were taken from metadata supplied by the sample provider, not from assay-based typing.

One collaborating source in Seattle enrolled patients during active infection and followed them longitudinally through the course of disease. Whole blood was collected in K2EDTA tubes by collaborating institutions according to the institutions' own protocols. For TCRbeta analysis, collaborator samples were shipped as frozen whole blood, as isolated PBMCs, or as DNA extracted from either sample type. General findings and caveats noted by the study authors: How much clinical and demographic metadata was included differed by source and by participant, and the metadata was provided uncurated.

A remark on this clone: Its antigen is not yet known. The record has no base qualities; no much larger clone is one base away.

Counted from cysteine to phenylalanine, this CDR3 has 15 amino acids. CDR3 DNA only is kept here, 45 bases in frame from base 1. The germline V gene sets CDR1 to SGHAT and CDR2 to FQNNGV. The V end gives up 5 bases and the J end 3 bases, leaving 6 bases in the junction not matched to a gene. TCRbeta CDR3 regions were amplified from genomic DNA by means of the immunoSEQ Assay, a bias-controlled multiplex PCR. The paper's data handling went like this. Within the assay, amplification of reference gene primers was used to estimate how many nucleated cells each sample contained. Sequence reads were collapsed and filtered to measure the absolute abundance of every unique TCRbeta CDR3 rearrangement. For each sample, productive Simpson clonality was calculated as the square root of Simpson's diversity index across productive rearrangements. Sourced from immuneACCESS, this table was stored by TCRdb with only in-frame sequences that have V and J called. A share of the clones is absent; for the studies checked, an unresolved V gene accounts for under half, and the remainder has no known explanation. V and J calls and clone size follow that table, whereas D and trimming were derived from the DNA. This sample has roughly 380,000 clones in its table, and over 85% of those were observed once. The ten largest clones take up less than 5% of the sample.

The sequencing input was peripheral blood. The sequence came from a woman aged 55-69 years with COVID-19, enrolled during active disease. Rearrangement joined TRBV11-2 to TRBJ2-1; the junction holds 8 bases that match TRBD1. The base sequence is TGTGCCAGCAGCCGTCCCGGGACAGGCTACAATGAGCAGTTCTTC. It encodes CASSRPGTGYNEQFF.